Described below is a single T cell receptor beta chain sequence and its context. What it binds is not known. This sample is part of a study of T cell responses to AZD1222 COVID-19 vaccine. Points from the study as a whole: Per reports, nearly half of all spike-specific TCRs target regions that are unmutated in variants. Among AZD1222 vaccinees, only five to seven were seropositive at baseline.

Sequencing used immunoSEQ multiplex PCR; TCRdb keeps in-frame clones, though not all of them. Of about 180,000 clones in the sample, 70% to 90% were seen once. Germline assignment: CDR1 MNHEY and CDR2 SMNVEV (reference sequence). The CDR3 sequence is 15 residues long. Losses at the gene ends were 3 bases for V and 4 bases for J; bases not matched to a gene: 5. This clonotype was sampled from an adult in good health. The sequenced sample was peripheral blood, obtained on day 0 of AZD1222 vaccination. The J gene is TRBJ1-2, the V gene TRBV27, with TRBD1 matching 10 bases. CDR3 bases: TGTGCCAGCAGTTTGCGGGACAGGGGCCCCTATGGCTACACCTTC. It specifies CASSLRDRGPYGYTF.